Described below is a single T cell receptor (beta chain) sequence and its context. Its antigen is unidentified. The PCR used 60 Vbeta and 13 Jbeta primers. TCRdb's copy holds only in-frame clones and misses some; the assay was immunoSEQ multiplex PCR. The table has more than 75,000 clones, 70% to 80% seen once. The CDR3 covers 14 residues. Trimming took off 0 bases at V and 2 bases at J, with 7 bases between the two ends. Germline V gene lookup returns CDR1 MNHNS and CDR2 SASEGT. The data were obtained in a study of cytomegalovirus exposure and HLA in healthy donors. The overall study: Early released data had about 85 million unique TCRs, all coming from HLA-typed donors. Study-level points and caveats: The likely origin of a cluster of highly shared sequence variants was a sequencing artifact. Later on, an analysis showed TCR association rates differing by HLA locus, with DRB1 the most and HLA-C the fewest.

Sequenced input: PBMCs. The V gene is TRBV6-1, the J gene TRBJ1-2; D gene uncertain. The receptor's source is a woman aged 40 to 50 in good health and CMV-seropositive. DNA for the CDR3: TGTGCCAGCAGTGAAGCACAGTCCAACTATGGCTACACCTTC. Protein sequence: CASSEAQSNYGYTF.